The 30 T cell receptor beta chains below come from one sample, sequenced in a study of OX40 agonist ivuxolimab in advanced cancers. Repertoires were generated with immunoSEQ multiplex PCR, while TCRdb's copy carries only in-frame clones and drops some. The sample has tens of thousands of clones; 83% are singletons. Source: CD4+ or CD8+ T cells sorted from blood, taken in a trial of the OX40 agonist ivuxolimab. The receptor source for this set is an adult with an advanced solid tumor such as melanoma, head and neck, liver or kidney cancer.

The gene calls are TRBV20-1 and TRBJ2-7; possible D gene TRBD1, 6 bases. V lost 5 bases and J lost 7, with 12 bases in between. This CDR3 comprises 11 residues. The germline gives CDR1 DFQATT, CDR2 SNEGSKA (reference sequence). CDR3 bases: TGCAGTGCTCACAGGGTGGCGGAGCAGTACTTC. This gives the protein CSAHRVAEQYF.

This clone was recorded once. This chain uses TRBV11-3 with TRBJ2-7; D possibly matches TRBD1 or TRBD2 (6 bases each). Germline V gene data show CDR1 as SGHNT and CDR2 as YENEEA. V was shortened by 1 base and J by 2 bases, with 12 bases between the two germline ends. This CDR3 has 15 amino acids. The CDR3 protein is CASSLGGGDTYEQYF. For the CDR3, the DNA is TGTGCCAGCAGCTTAGGTGGAGGGGACACCTACGAGCAGTACTTC.

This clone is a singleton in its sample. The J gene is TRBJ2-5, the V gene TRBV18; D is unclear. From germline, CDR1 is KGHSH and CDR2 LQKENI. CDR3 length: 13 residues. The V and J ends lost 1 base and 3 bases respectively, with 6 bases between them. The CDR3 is CASSPQSEETQYF. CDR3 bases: TGTGCCAGCTCACCACAGTCAGAAGAGACCCAGTACTTC.

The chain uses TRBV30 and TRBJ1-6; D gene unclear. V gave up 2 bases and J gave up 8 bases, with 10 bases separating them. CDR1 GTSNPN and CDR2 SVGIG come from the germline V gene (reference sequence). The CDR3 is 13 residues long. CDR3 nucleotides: TGTGCCTGGAGTTTGGGGTTGGATTCACCCCTCCACTTT. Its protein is CAWSLGLDSPLHF. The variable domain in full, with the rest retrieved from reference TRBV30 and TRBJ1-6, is SQTIHQWPATLVQPVGSPLSLECTVEGTSNPNLYWYRQAAGRGLQLLFYSVGIGQISSEVPQNLSASRPQDRQFILSSKKLLLSDSGFYLCAWSLGLDSPLHFGNGTRLTVT.

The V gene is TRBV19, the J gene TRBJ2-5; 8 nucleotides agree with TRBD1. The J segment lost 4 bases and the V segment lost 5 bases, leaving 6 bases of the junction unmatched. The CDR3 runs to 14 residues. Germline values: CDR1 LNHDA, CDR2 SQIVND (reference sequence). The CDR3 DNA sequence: TGTGCCAGTAGTTCGGACAGGGTATCAGAGACCCAGTACTTC. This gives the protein CASSSDRVSETQYF. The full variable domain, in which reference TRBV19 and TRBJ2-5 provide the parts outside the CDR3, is DGGITQSPKYLFRKEGQNVTLSCEQNLNHDAMYWYRQDPGQGLRLIYYSQIVNDFQKGDIAEGYSVSREKKESFPLTVTSAQKNPTAFYLCASSSDRVSETQYFGPGTRLLVL.

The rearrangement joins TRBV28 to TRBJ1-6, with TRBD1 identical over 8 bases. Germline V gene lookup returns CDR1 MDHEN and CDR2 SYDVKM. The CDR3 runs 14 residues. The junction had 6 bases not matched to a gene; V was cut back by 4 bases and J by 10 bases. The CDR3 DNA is TGTGCCAGCAGTTCCCGGGACAGGATCTCACCCCTCCACTTT. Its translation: CASSSRDRISPLHF.

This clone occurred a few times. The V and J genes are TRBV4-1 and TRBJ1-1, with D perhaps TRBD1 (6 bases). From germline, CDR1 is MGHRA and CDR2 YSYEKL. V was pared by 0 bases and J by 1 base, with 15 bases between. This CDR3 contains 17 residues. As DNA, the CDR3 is TGCGCCAGCAGCCAAGACCCCTCGGGGGCCCAGAACACTGAAGCTTTCTTT. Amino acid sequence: CASSQDPSGAQNTEAFF.

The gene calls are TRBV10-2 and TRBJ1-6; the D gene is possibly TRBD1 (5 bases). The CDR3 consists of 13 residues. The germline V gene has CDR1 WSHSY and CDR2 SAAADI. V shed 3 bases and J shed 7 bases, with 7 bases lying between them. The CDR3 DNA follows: TGCGCCAGCAGTGACACAGGAAATTCACCCCTCCACTTT. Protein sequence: CASSDTGNSPLHF.

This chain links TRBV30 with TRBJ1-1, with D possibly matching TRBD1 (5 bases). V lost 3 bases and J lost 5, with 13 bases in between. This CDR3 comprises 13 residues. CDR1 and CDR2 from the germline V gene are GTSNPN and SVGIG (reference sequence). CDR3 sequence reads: CAWRGRGETEAFF. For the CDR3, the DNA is TGTGCCTGGAGGGGGCGAGGGGAAACTGAAGCTTTCTTT. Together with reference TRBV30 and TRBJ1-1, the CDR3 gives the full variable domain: SQTIHQWPATLVQPVGSPLSLECTVEGTSNPNLYWYRQAAGRGLQLLFYSVGIGQISSEVPQNLSASRPQDRQFILSSKKLLLSDSGFYLCAWRGRGETEAFFGQGTRLTVV.

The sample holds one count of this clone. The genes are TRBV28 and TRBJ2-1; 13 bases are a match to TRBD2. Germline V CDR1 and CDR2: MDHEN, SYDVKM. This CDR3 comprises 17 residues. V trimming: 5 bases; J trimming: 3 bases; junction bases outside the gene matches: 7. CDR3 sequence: CASSPHGLAGDYNEQFF. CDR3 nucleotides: TGTGCCAGCAGTCCCCATGGACTAGCGGGGGACTACAATGAGCAGTTCTTC.

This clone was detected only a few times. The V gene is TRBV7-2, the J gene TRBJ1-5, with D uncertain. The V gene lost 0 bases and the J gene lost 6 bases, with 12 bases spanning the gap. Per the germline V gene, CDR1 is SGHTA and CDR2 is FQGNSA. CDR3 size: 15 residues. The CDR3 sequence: CASSLANMASQPQHF. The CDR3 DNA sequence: TGTGCCAGCAGCTTAGCTAACATGGCGTCTCAGCCCCAGCATTTT.

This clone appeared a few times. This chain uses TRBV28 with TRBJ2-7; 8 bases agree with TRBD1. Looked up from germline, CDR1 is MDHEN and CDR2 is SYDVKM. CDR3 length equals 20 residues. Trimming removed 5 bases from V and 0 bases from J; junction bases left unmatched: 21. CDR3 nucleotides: TGTGCCAGCAGTCCGGCTCTCGGACAGGGATTACAACCTTACTCCTACGAGCAGTACTTC. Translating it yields CASSPALGQGLQPYSYEQYF.

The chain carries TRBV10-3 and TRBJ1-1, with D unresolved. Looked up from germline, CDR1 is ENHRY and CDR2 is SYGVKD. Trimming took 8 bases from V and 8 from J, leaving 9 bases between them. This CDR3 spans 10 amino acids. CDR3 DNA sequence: TGTGCCATCGGGGAGGAGGAAGCTTTCTTT. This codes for CAIGEEEAFF.

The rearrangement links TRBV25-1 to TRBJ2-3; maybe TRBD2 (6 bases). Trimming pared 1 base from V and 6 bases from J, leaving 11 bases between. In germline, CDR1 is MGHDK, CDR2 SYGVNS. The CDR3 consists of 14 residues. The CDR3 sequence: CASSESGVLDTQYF. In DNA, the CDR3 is TGTGCCAGCAGTGAATCGGGGGTTCTCGATACGCAGTATTTT. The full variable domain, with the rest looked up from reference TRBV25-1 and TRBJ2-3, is EADIYQTPRYLVIGTGKKITLECSQTMGHDKMYWYQQDPGMELHLIHYSYGVNSTEKGDLSSESTVSRIRTEHFPLTLESARPSHTSQYLCASSESGVLDTQYFGPGTRLTVL.

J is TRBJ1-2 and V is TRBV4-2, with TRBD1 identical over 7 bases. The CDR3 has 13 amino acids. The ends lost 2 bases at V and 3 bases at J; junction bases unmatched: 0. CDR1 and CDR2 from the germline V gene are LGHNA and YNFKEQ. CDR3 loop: CASSQTGDYGYTF. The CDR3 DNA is TGTGCCAGCAGCCAAACAGGGGACTATGGCTACACCTTC.

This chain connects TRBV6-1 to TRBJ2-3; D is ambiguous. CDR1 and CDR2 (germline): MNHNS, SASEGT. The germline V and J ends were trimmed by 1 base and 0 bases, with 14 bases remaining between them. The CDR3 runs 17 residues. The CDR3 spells CASSEDGWRASTDTQYF. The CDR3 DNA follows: TGTGCCAGCAGTGAAGACGGGTGGAGAGCTAGCACAGATACGCAGTATTTT.

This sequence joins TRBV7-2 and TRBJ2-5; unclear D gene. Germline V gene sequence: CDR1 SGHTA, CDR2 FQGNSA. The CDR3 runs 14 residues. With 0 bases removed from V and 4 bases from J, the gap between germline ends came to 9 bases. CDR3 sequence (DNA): TGTGCCAGCAGCTTAGCTAGCCCCCGAGAGACCCAGTACTTC. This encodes CASSLASPRETQYF.

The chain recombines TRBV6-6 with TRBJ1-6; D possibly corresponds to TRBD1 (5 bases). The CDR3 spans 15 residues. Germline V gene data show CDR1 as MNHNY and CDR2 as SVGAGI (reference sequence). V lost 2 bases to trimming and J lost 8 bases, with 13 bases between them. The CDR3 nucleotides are TGTGCCAGCAGTTACCAGGGTCCCAGGGATTCACCCCTCCACTTT. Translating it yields CASSYQGPRDSPLHF.

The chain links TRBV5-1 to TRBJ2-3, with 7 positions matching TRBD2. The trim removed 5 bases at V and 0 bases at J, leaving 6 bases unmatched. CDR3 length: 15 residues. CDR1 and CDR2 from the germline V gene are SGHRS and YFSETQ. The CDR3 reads CASRSTSASTDTQYF. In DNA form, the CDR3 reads TGCGCCAGCAGATCTACTAGCGCAAGCACAGATACGCAGTATTTT.

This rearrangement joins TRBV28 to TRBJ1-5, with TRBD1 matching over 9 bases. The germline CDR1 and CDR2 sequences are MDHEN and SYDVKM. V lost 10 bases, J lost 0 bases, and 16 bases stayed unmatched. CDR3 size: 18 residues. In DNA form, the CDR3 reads TGTGCCATTTCCCCTTTCATACCGGGACAGGGTAGCAATCAGCCCCAGCATTTT. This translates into CAISPFIPGQGSNQPQHF.

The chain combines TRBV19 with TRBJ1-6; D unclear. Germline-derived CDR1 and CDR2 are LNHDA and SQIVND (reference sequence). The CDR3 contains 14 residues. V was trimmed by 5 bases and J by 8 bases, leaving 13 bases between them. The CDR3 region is CASSLLGKDSPLHF. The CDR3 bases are TGTGCCAGTAGTCTCCTGGGGAAAGATTCACCCCTCCACTTT.

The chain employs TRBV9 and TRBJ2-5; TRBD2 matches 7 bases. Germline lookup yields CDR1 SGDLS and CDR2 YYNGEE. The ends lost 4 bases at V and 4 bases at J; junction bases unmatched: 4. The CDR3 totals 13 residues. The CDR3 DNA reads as TGTGCCAGCAGCCAGGGACTACCAGAGACCCAGTACTTC. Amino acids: CASSQGLPETQYF.

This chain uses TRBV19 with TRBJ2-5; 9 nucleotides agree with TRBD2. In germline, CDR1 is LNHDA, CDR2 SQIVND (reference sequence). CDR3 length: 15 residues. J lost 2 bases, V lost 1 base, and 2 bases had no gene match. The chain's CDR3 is CASSIVAGAQETQYF. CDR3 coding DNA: TGTGCCAGTAGTATAGTAGCGGGGGCACAAGAGACCCAGTACTTC.

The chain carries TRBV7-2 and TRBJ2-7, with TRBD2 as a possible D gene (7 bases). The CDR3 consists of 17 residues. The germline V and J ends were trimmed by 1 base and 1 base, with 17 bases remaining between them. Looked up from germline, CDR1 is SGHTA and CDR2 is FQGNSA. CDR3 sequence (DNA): TGTGCCAGCAGCTTAGGGGCCAGGCGGGGGCTTTCCTACGAGCAGTACTTC. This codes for CASSLGARRGLSYEQYF. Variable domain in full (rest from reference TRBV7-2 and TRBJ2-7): GAGVSQSPSNKVTEKGKDVELRCDPISGHTALYWYRQSLGQGLEFLIYFQGNSAPDKSGLPSDRFSAERTGGSVSTLTIQRTQQEDSAVYLCASSLGARRGLSYEQYFGPGTRLTVT.

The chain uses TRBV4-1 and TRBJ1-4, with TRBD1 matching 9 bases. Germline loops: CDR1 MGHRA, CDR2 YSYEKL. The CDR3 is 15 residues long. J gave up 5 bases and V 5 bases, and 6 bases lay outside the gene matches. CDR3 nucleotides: TGCGCCAGCAGCAGAACCGGGACAGGGAATGAAAAACTGTTTTTT. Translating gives CASSRTGTGNEKLFF.

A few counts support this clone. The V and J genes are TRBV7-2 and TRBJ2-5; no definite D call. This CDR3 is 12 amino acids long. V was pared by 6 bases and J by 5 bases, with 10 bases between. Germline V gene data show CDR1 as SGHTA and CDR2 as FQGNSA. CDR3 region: CASSPGRETQYF. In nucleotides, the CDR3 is TGTGCCAGCAGTCCCGGGCGGGAGACCCAGTACTTC. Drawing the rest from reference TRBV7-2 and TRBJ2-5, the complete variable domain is GAGVSQSPSNKVTEKGKDVELRCDPISGHTALYWYRQSLGQGLEFLIYFQGNSAPDKSGLPSDRFSAERTGGSVSTLTIQRTQQEDSAVYLCASSPGRETQYFGPGTRLLVL.

The CDR3 protein is CASSLVGSRTLGYTF. The CDR3 DNA is TGTGCCAGCAGCTTGGTGGGGTCTAGGACTCTGGGCTACACCTTC. The chain uses TRBV5-4 and TRBJ1-2; D is undetermined. V gave up 0 bases and J gave up 8 bases, with 17 bases separating them. This CDR3 region has 15 residues. Germline lookup yields CDR1 SGHNT and CDR2 YYREEE (reference sequence).

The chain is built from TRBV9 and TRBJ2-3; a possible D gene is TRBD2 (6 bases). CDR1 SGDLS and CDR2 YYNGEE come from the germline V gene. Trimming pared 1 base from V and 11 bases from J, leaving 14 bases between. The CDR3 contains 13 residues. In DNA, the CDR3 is TGTGCCAGCAGCGTAAGGCCGGGGGAGGTGCAGTATTTT. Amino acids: CASSVRPGEVQYF.

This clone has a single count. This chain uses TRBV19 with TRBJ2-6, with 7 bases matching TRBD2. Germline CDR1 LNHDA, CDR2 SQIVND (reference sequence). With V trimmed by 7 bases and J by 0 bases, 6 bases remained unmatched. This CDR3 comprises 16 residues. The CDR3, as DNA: TGTGCCAGTACCCGTGGGACTACCTCTGGGGCCAACGTCCTGACTTTC. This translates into CASTRGTTSGANVLTF.

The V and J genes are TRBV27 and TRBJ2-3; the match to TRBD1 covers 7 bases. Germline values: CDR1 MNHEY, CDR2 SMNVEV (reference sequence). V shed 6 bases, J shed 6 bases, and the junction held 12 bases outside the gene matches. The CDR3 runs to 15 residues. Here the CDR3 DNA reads TGTGCCAGCAGCCTTGGGACAGCAGACCTGGATACGCAGTATTTT. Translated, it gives CASSLGTADLDTQYF.